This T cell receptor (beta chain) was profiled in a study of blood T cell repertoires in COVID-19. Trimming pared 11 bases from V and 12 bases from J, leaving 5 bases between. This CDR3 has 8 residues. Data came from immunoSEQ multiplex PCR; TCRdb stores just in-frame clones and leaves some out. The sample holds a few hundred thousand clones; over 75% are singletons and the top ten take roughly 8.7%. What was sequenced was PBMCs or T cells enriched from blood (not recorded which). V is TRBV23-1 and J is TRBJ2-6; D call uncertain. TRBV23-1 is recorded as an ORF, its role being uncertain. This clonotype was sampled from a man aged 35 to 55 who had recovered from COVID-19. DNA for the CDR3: TGCGCCCCCTGCGTCCTGACTTTC. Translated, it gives CAPCVLTF.